This T cell receptor (beta chain) was sequenced for a study of blood T cell repertoires in COVID-19. Study-level background: The samples span acute and convalescent COVID-19 from the United States, Italy and Spain. The analysed material was cDNA or gDNA that came from T cells, B-cell-depleted T cells, or PBMCs.

Residents of over 20 US areas, aged roughly 18 to 89 years, made up the participants. As processed by the authors: Amplification of reference gene primers provided the estimated nucleated cell counts. Using immunoSEQ multiplex PCR, the repertoire was profiled, and TCRdb retains in-frame clones only, with some absent. That table gives V, J and clone size, and the DNA gave D and trimming. Altogether roughly 280,000 clones are present, about 87% being singletons, with the ten largest covering roughly 4%. Per germline, CDR1 MNHEY and CDR2 SVGAGI. This CDR3 comprises 15 residues. Unmatched junction bases numbered 5, after V lost 5 bases and J lost 0 bases.

J is TRBJ1-1 and V is TRBV6-5; 8 bases agree with TRBD1. This receptor was taken from a woman in her twenties or thirties with acute COVID-19. Material for sequencing was PBMCs or T cells enriched from blood (not recorded which). Written as DNA, the CDR3 is TGTGCCAGCAGTCCTCAGACAGGGGTGAACACTGAAGCTTTCTTT. Protein sequence: CASSPQTGVNTEAFF.